The present TCR beta chain was sequenced within a study of cytomegalovirus exposure and HLA in healthy donors. The length of the CDR3 is 15 residues. The V gene end was trimmed by 3 bases and the J gene end by 2 bases; junction bases not matched to a gene: 6. Germline-derived CDR1 and CDR2 are SGHRS and YFSETQ. Study outcomes and limitations: There were around 160 TCR beta chains listed as cytomegalovirus-associated. The productive fraction for most TCR beta V segments was about 90% or about 30% in an earlier analysis. Of the V segments, some could not be distinguished, including TRBV6-2 and TRBV6-3, and were excluded.

As concerns this clone: The antigen is undetermined. Within the sample, other DNA sequences also encode this same CDR3.

The primer mix had 60 Vbeta and 13 Jbeta primers. Assay: immunoSEQ multiplex PCR; the TCRdb copy retains only in-frame clones and omits some. Of 150,000 to 200,000 clones listed, over 70% are singletons. Sequenced input: PBMCs. The chain links TRBV5-1 to TRBJ2-7; 9 bases are a match to TRBD1. The sequence was obtained from a woman in her 30s in good health and CMV-seropositive. In DNA, the CDR3 is TGCGCCAGCAGCTCCGGGGACAGGGATCCCTACGAGCAGTACTTC. It specifies CASSSGDRDPYEQYF.